This entry lists 19 T cell receptor beta chains sequenced from one sample in a study of shared clonotypes between healthy human individuals. Profiling relied on immunoSEQ multiplex PCR, and the TCRdb table lists in-frame clones only, not all of them. The sample carries roughly 490,000 clones, over 60% recorded once. Material: PBMCs. The receptors were sampled from a woman between 35 and 50 years old in good health. Some clones in this sample may be carry-over from other donors' samples.

The rearrangement joins TRBV11-2 to TRBJ2-3; 7 nucleotides agree with TRBD2. Germline V gene data show CDR1 as SGHAT and CDR2 as FQNNGV. This CDR3 region has 12 residues. Germline trimming cut 5 bases from V and 4 bases from J; bases unmatched to any gene: 0. The CDR3 region has the DNA TGTGCCAGCAGCCGGGAGGCAGATACGCAGTATTTT. It yields the protein CASSREADTQYF. The full variable domain, in which reference TRBV11-2 and TRBJ2-3 provide the parts outside the CDR3, is EAGVAQSPRYKIIEKRQSVAFWCNPISGHATLYWYQQILGQGPKLLIQFQNNGVVDDSQLPKDRFSAERLKGVDSTLKIQPAKLEDSAVYLCASSREADTQYFGPGTRLTVL.

This chain joins TRBV7-9 and TRBJ2-7, with D possibly being TRBD1 (6 bases). In germline, CDR1 is SEHNR, CDR2 FQNEAQ (reference sequence). The CDR3 is 13 amino acids. V dropped 5 bases and J dropped 2 bases, with 10 bases sitting between them. The CDR3 DNA reads TGTGCCAGCAGCCACGGACAGACCTACGAGCAGTACTTC. Translated: CASSHGQTYEQYF.

Remarks on this clone: Other DNA sequences in this specimen translate into the identical CDR3. This chain joins TRBV28 and TRBJ2-5, with a tentative D call TRBD2 (5 bases). Germline CDR1 and CDR2: MDHEN and SYDVKM. Between the trimmed V and J ends, which lost 5 bases and 2 bases, there was a span of 24 bases. The length of the CDR3 is 18 residues. The CDR3 nucleotides read TGTGCCAGCAGTACTCGGACCAGCGCGCGGACTCCTCAAGAGACCCAGTACTTC. Translated: CASSTRTSARTPQETQYF.

J is TRBJ2-3 and V is TRBV29-1; 10 nucleotides align to TRBD2. V dropped 6 bases and J dropped 1; count of bases not matched to a gene: 13. The CDR3 totals 17 residues. CDR1 is SQVTM and CDR2 is ANQGSEA in the germline V gene. CDR3 region: CSVAEREGIGGTDTQYF. The CDR3 DNA reads as TGCAGCGTGGCCGAGCGGGAGGGAATTGGGGGCACAGATACGCAGTATTTT.

This clone showed up just once. The rearrangement joins TRBV6-1 to TRBJ2-1, with no clear D. From germline, CDR1 is MNHNS and CDR2 SASEGT. With 7 bases removed from V and 1 base from J, the gap between germline ends came to 11 bases. This CDR3 spans 14 amino acids. CDR3 region: CASTTEASYNEQFF. CDR3 sequence (DNA): TGTGCCAGCACCACAGAAGCTTCCTACAATGAGCAGTTCTTC.

The chain is built from TRBV6-1 and TRBJ2-1; 11 bases match TRBD2. Trimming cost V 3 bases and J 6 bases; bases outside gene matches: 4. CDR3 length: 15 amino acids. Looked up from germline, CDR1 is MNHNS and CDR2 is SASEGT. CDR3 loop: CASSEGLADINEQFF. The DNA for the CDR3 is TGTGCCAGCAGTGAGGGACTAGCGGATATCAATGAGCAGTTCTTC.

As for this clone: The same CDR3 is also encoded by other DNA sequences in this sample. The rearrangement joins TRBV5-1 to TRBJ2-1; 10 bases map to TRBD2. The CDR3 contains 15 residues. Germline CDR1 reads SGHRS; CDR2 reads YFSETQ. V was pared by 0 bases and J by 4 bases, with 1 base of the junction left unmatched. The CDR3 is CASSLASGSYNEQFF. CDR3 nucleotides: TGCGCCAGCAGCTTGGCTAGCGGGAGTTACAATGAGCAGTTCTTC. The full variable domain, rest sourced from reference TRBV5-1 and TRBJ2-1, is KAGVTQTPRYLIKTRGQQVTLSCSPISGHRSVSWYQQTPGQGLQFLFEYFSETQRNKGNFPGRFSGRQFSNSRSEMNVSTLELGDSALYLCASSLASGSYNEQFFGPGTRLTVL.

The CDR3, as DNA: TGTGCCAGCAGTGAAGCGGCTAGCGGGAGTTTCACAGATACGCAGTATTTT. Protein product: CASSEAASGSFTDTQYF. The chain has TRBV6-1 and TRBJ2-3, with 10 bases identical to TRBD2. CDR1 and CDR2 from the germline V gene are MNHNS and SASEGT. Unmatched junction bases numbered 5, after V lost 0 bases and J lost 2 bases. This CDR3 is 17 amino acids long.

This rearrangement joins TRBV7-3 to TRBJ2-1; 7 bases fit TRBD2. With V trimmed by 5 bases and J by 10 bases, 11 bases remained unmatched. The germline CDR1 and CDR2 sequences are SGHTA and FQGTGA. The CDR3 consists of 14 residues. DNA for the CDR3: TGTGCCAGCAGCCCCTCACATGGGGAGGGGGAGCAGTTCTTC. The encoded protein is CASSPSHGEGEQFF. Variable domain in full (rest from reference TRBV7-3 and TRBJ2-1): GAGVSQTPSNKVTEKGKYVELRCDPISGHTALYWYRQSLGQGPEFLIYFQGTGAADDSGLPNDRFFAVRPEGSVSTLKIQRTERGDSAVYLCASSPSHGEGEQFFGPGTRLTVL.

The gene calls are TRBV18 and TRBJ1-2; the match to TRBD1 covers 10 bases. Germline V gene data show CDR1 as KGHSH and CDR2 as LQKENI. Trimming took 3 bases from V and 4 from J; bases not matched to a gene: 2. CDR3 length: 14 residues. CDR3 sequence reads: CASSPRDRGYGYTF. In DNA, the CDR3 is TGTGCCAGCTCACCGAGGGACAGGGGCTATGGCTACACCTTC.

This clone showed up just a few times. The rearrangement uses TRBV25-1 and TRBJ2-7; 7 nucleotides match TRBD1. With V trimmed by 6 bases and J by 1 base, 6 bases remained unmatched. Germline values: CDR1 MGHDK, CDR2 SYGVNS. The CDR3 runs to 14 residues. CDR3 DNA: TGTGCCAGCAGGGGCTGGGACAGTTCCTACGAGCAGTACTTC. Protein: CASRGWDSSYEQYF.

The chain joins TRBV18 to TRBJ1-5, with D possibly being TRBD1 (6 bases). The CDR3 length is 14 residues. Trimming stripped 4 bases from V and 3 bases from J, with 10 bases between. CDR1 is KGHSH, CDR2 LQKENI, per germline. The CDR3 DNA reads TGTGCCAGCTCACAAGGGGGGATCAATCAGCCCCAGCATTTT. This codes for CASSQGGINQPQHF.

The chain uses TRBV7-3 and TRBJ1-1; weak D call: TRBD1 (6 bases). Germline V lookup: CDR1 SGHTA, CDR2 FQGTGA. CDR3 size: 14 residues. The V end was cut by 6 bases, the J end by 1 base, with 12 bases between. CDR3 protein: CASSKGGGNTEAFF. DNA for the CDR3: TGTGCCAGCAGTAAGGGGGGTGGGAACACTGAAGCTTTCTTT.

The V gene is TRBV5-1, the J gene TRBJ2-5, with TRBD2 identical over 7 bases. The germline V gene encodes CDR1 SGHRS and CDR2 YFSETQ. CDR3 length: 17 residues. V shed 6 bases, J shed 3 bases, and the junction held 17 bases outside the gene matches. The CDR3 sequence: CASNACGSYPREETQYF. The CDR3 DNA is TGCGCCAGCAACGCTTGCGGGAGTTATCCGAGAGAAGAGACCCAGTACTTC.

This chain links TRBV28 with TRBJ2-7, with D tentatively TRBD2 (5 bases). Germline V gene data show CDR1 as MDHEN and CDR2 as SYDVKM. This CDR3 region has 14 residues. Trimming stripped 2 bases from V and 5 bases from J, with 13 bases between. CDR3 in amino acids: CASSLIMRVNEQYF. CDR3 nucleotides: TGTGCCAGCAGTTTAATAATGCGGGTGAACGAGCAGTACTTC.

The chain links TRBV5-1 to TRBJ2-5, with a weak D call TRBD1 (6 bases). The CDR3 contains 13 residues. V lost 4 bases, J lost 4 bases, and 11 bases lay in between. The germline V gene encodes CDR1 SGHRS and CDR2 YFSETQ. The CDR3 region is CASSPPGAETQYF. Written as DNA, the CDR3 is TGCGCCAGCAGCCCCCCAGGGGCAGAGACCCAGTACTTC.

The chain couples TRBV7-8 to TRBJ2-5; 12 bases agree with TRBD2. Unmatched junction bases numbered 5, after V lost 2 bases and J lost 4 bases. The V gene's germline CDR1 is SGHVS and CDR2 FQNEAQ. The CDR3 covers 16 residues. The CDR3 DNA follows: TGTGCCAGCAGCTTACAGCTAGCGGGAGGGGTAGAGACCCAGTACTTC. Translated: CASSLQLAGGVETQYF.

This clone came up a few times. This chain uses TRBV28 with TRBJ1-2, with TRBD1 matching over 7 bases. CDR1 and CDR2 from the germline V gene are MDHEN and SYDVKM. V lost 2 bases to trimming and J lost 8 bases; unmatched junction nucleotides: 2. This CDR3 has 12 residues. In DNA form, the CDR3 reads TGTGCCAGCAGTTTAGGACAGGTGGGCTACACCTTC. Protein product: CASSLGQVGYTF.

In its sample, this clone was seen a few times. The CDR3 sequence is CASSLMDNYGYTF. The DNA for the CDR3 is TGCGCCAGCAGCTTAATGGATAACTATGGCTACACCTTC. The chain combines TRBV5-1 with TRBJ1-2; D is unresolved. The CDR3 is 13 residues long. Germline V lookup: CDR1 SGHRS, CDR2 YFSETQ. V lost 2 bases to trimming and J lost 1 base, with 6 bases between them. Full variable domain (outside the CDR3, taken from reference TRBV5-1 and TRBJ1-2): KAGVTQTPRYLIKTRGQQVTLSCSPISGHRSVSWYQQTPGQGLQFLFEYFSETQRNKGNFPGRFSGRQFSNSRSEMNVSTLELGDSALYLCASSLMDNYGYTFGSGTRLTVV.